Following are 20 T cell receptor beta chains from one sample sequenced in a study of naive and memory T cell subsets. These receptors have no known antigen. Study-level findings and limits: Especially in CD8 cells, naive repertoires contained a few larger clonotypes, possibly CD45RA-re-expressing memory cells.

Two oligonucleotides, mixed equimolar, formed the beta constant-region primer covering TRBC1 and TRBC2. Four rounds of PCR amplified the ligated cDNA using nested alpha and beta constant-region primers plus SP2. TCRdb itself ran the UMI-ligation and nested PCR reads through MiXCR, one entry per CDR3 protein. This table holds over 80,000 distinct CDR3 sequences, about 11% found once. What was sequenced was naive CD4+ T cells from blood. The receptors come from a human donor in good health.

This rearrangement joins TRBV7-2 to TRBJ2-7, with a weak D call TRBD1 (7 bases). Per the germline V gene, CDR1 is SGHTA and CDR2 is FQGNSA. The CDR3 runs 14 residues. V was clipped by 1 base and J by 3 bases, with 10 bases between them. The CDR3 spells CASSLGQGGYEQYF. For the CDR3, the DNA is TGTGCCAGCAGCTTAGGTCAGGGGGGCTACGAGCAGTACTTC.

This clonotype showed up just a few times. This sequence joins TRBV18 and TRBJ2-3; D is uncertain. V lost 1 base and J 6 bases, leaving 11 bases between the germline ends. From germline, CDR1 is KGHSH and CDR2 LQKENI. This CDR3 region has 14 residues. The CDR3 nucleotides are TGTGCCAGCTCACCACGCGAGGTAATGGATACGCAGTATTTT. This encodes CASSPREVMDTQYF.

This clonotype was seen ten or more times. The chain couples TRBV5-8 to TRBJ2-2; D remains ambiguous. CDR3 size: 16 residues. Trimming pared 3 bases from V and 0 bases from J, leaving 12 bases between. CDR1 and CDR2 (germline): SGHTS, YDEGEE. The CDR3 DNA is TGTGCCAGCAGCTACGGAACCGTAGCGAACACCGGGGAGCTGTTTTTT. Its translation: CASSYGTVANTGELFF.

The chain joins TRBV15 to TRBJ2-2; 10 bases fit TRBD2. Per germline, CDR1 LNHNV and CDR2 YYDKDF (reference sequence). The CDR3 has 16 amino acids. V trimming: 2 bases; J trimming: 6 bases; junction bases outside the gene matches: 6. CDR3 DNA sequence: TGTGCCACCAGCAGATCACTAGCGGGATTTTCCGGGGAGCTGTTTTTT. The encoded protein is CATSRSLAGFSGELFF.

The gene calls are TRBV4-3 and TRBJ2-7; D is uncertain. Germline values: CDR1 LGHNA, CDR2 YSLEER. The V gene lost 2 bases and the J gene lost 5 bases, with 16 bases spanning the gap. The CDR3 is 15 amino acids. DNA of the CDR3: TGCGCCAGCAGCCAAAACGATCGATCGGTACACGAGCAGTACTTC. As protein: CASSQNDRSVHEQYF.

The V call is TRBV6-6, the J call TRBJ1-2, with a tentative D call TRBD1 (5 bases). Trimming cost V 5 bases and J 3 bases, with 16 bases left between them. CDR1 is MNHNY and CDR2 is SVGAGI in the germline V gene (reference sequence). The CDR3 is 15 amino acids. The CDR3 spells CASSSRGAGDYGYTF. In nucleotides, the CDR3 is TGTGCCAGCAGTAGCCGGGGCGCTGGTGACTATGGCTACACCTTC.

This clonotype was observed many times. The chain uses TRBV11-3 and TRBJ1-1, with D possibly TRBD1 on 5 matching bases. The germline gives CDR1 SGHNT, CDR2 YENEEA. Trimming shortened V by 0 bases and J by 4 bases, and 6 bases separated the two germline ends. CDR3 length: 13 residues. CDR3: CASSLDQGTEAFF. The CDR3 DNA is TGTGCCAGCAGCTTAGATCAGGGCACTGAAGCTTTCTTT.

This clonotype was observed a handful of times. The chain carries TRBV20-1 and TRBJ2-3, with TRBD1 identical over 9 bases. Germline CDR1 and CDR2: DFQATT and SNEGSKA (reference sequence). This CDR3 comprises 15 residues. With V trimmed by 6 bases and J by 1 base, 8 bases remained unmatched. CDR3 region: CSALGTGFGTDTQYF. The DNA of the CDR3 is TGCAGTGCACTAGGGACAGGGTTCGGCACAGATACGCAGTATTTT.

This clonotype came up a few times. The V gene is TRBV20-1, the J gene TRBJ1-2; D gene uncertain. Germline V lookup: CDR1 DFQATT, CDR2 SNEGSKA (reference sequence). Trimming removed 5 bases from V and 5 bases from J, with 3 bases in between. The CDR3 has 9 residues. This chain's CDR3 is CSAGYGYTF. CDR3 nucleotides: TGCAGTGCTGGATATGGCTACACCTTC.

This clonotype was seen only a few times. This chain links TRBV30 with TRBJ1-5; no clear D. Trimming removed 4 bases from V and 1 base from J, with 14 bases in between. In germline, CDR1 is GTSNPN, CDR2 SVGIG (reference sequence). The CDR3 loop spans 15 amino acids. Here the CDR3 reads CAWNPGPGSNQPQHF. The CDR3 DNA sequence: TGTGCCTGGAACCCCGGCCCCGGAAGCAATCAGCCCCAGCATTTT.

The table lists this clonotype with a few counts. The chain recombines TRBV29-1 with TRBJ2-1; D tentatively fits TRBD1 or TRBD2 (5 bases each). From germline, CDR1 is SQVTM and CDR2 ANQGSEA. V was shortened by 6 bases and J by 5 bases, with 14 bases between the two germline ends. The CDR3 sequence is 13 residues long. The CDR3 region is CSVSRDLDNEQFF. The CDR3 DNA reads as TGCAGCGTGAGCCGGGACCTAGACAATGAGCAGTTCTTC.

This clonotype was observed many times. The chain has TRBV6-2 or TRBV6-3 and TRBJ2-4; D unclear. In germline, CDR1 is MNHEY, CDR2 SVGEGT. V was trimmed by 3 bases and J by 10 bases, leaving 10 bases between them. CDR3 length: 12 amino acids. CDR3 DNA sequence: TGTGCCAGCAGTTATTTTTCTGGTATTCAGTACTTC. Its protein is CASSYFSGIQYF.

In its sample, this clonotype was seen many times. V usage is TRBV21-1 and J usage is TRBJ2-2; the table's D call, TRBD2, was not checked against the DNA. TRBV21-1 is tagged as a pseudogene. The CDR3 runs 14 residues. CDR3 loop: CASSNGTSKGELFF. CDR3 DNA: TGTGCCAGCAGCAACGGGACTTCCAAGGGGGAGCTGTTCTTT.

The table lists this clonotype with many counts. The J gene is TRBJ2-7, the V gene TRBV14, with TRBD1 matching 9 bases. The CDR3 sequence is 14 residues long. Germline CDR1 and CDR2: SGHDN and FVKESK. V lost 4 bases, J lost 3 bases, and 4 bases stayed unmatched. The DNA of the CDR3 is TGTGCCAGCAGCCGCGGGACAGGGTTCTACGAGCAGTACTTC. Translation gives CASSRGTGFYEQYF.

This clonotype was counted between two and nine times. J is TRBJ2-6 and V is TRBV9; no reliable D call. Per the germline V gene, CDR1 is SGDLS and CDR2 is YYNGEE. CDR3 length: 18 amino acids. With 1 base removed from V and 1 base from J, the gap between germline ends came to 15 bases. CDR3 DNA: TGTGCCAGCAGCGTACATCGTCAGGTACTGTCTGGGGCCAACGTCCTGACTTTC. Translating it yields CASSVHRQVLSGANVLTF.

Concerning this clonotype: A single base separates this from a much larger clone, so it may be a read error. The chain joins TRBV7-3 to TRBJ2-3, with TRBD2 identical over 7 bases. Germline-derived CDR1 and CDR2 are SGHTA and FQGTGA. The CDR3 loop spans 18 amino acids. The CDR3 bases are TGTGCCAGCAGCTCCCGGAGGGGAGGGCCGCTCGGCACAGATACGCAGTGTTTT. This encodes CASSSRRGGPLGTDTQCF.

There are many counts of this clonotype. The gene calls are TRBV20-1 and TRBJ2-1, with a weak D call TRBD2 (5 bases). V shed 2 bases and J shed 6 bases, with 14 bases lying between them. In germline, CDR1 is DFQATT, CDR2 SNEGSKA (reference sequence). This CDR3 is 14 amino acids long. CDR3 region: CSARRPAGGNEQFF. In DNA, the CDR3 is TGCAGTGCTAGACGGCCTGCGGGTGGCAATGAGCAGTTCTTC.

The V call is TRBV30, the J call TRBJ2-2; weak D call: TRBD2 (6 bases). The CDR3 length is 13 residues. Trimming pared 1 base from V and 7 bases from J, leaving 10 bases between. Per germline, CDR1 GTSNPN and CDR2 SVGIG (reference sequence). The CDR3 DNA reads as TGTGCCTGGAGTGAGTCTAGCGTCGGGGAGCTGTTTTTT. It yields the protein CAWSESSVGELFF. The variable domain in full, completed from reference TRBV30 and TRBJ2-2, reads SQTIHQWPATLVQPVGSPLSLECTVEGTSNPNLYWYRQAAGRGLQLLFYSVGIGQISSEVPQNLSASRPQDRQFILSSKKLLLSDSGFYLCAWSESSVGELFFGEGSRLTVL.

V and J are TRBV27 and TRBJ1-1; D is unresolved. Deletions cut 4 bases from V and 5 bases from J, with 14 bases between. This CDR3 has 14 residues. Germline CDR1 and CDR2: MNHEY and SMNVEV (reference sequence). The CDR3 DNA reads TGTGCCAGCAGTTCCCTACTGAGAGAAACTGAAGCTTTCTTT. This translates into CASSSLLRETEAFF.

The chain uses TRBV28 and TRBJ2-7, with D perhaps matching TRBD2 (5 bases). CDR1 and CDR2 (germline): MDHEN, SYDVKM. The CDR3 runs 15 residues. Deletions cut 7 bases from V and 1 base from J, with 17 bases between. The CDR3 sequence: CASTTLEAGSYEQYF. CDR3 nucleotide sequence: TGTGCCAGCACAACCCTGGAGGCAGGATCCTACGAGCAGTACTTC.